The TCR beta chain described here comes from a study of blood T cells in healthy people across ages. Study results and limitations: The study found more naive CD4+ cells and higher diversity in long-lived than aged donors. For the donors, CMV status was unknown and possibly confounded expanded clonotype changes. Observed TCR beta diversity per million T cells went down as age went up. This fall followed a roughly linear course with age.

In the case of this clonotype: Antigen: not known.

Using a J-beta primer mix together with a sample-barcoded 5' primer, a second PCR was run for roughly 7 to 11 cycles. TCRdb reprocessed the 5' RACE reads via MiXCR and lists one record per CDR3 protein. The sample contains approximately 790,000 distinct CDR3 sequences, less than 80% of which appear only once. Donors were systemically healthy Caucasian individuals from Russia aged roughly 6 to 100 years. This CDR3 spans 16 amino acids. V lost 0 bases, J lost 3 bases, and 12 bases lay in between. Per germline, CDR1 LGHNA and CDR2 YNFKEQ. Input material: blood. The receptor was derived from a man younger than 45 in good health. This rearrangement joins TRBV4-2 to TRBJ2-4, with D tentatively TRBD1 or TRBD2 (6 bases each). CDR3 bases: TGTGCCAGCAGCCAAGATGGGGGCGGGGTCAAAAACATTCAGTACTTC. Amino acid sequence: CASSQDGGGVKNIQYF.